The clone carrying this T cell receptor (beta chain) was recorded only once. The CDR3 consists of 13 residues. V lost 6 bases and J lost 1, with 10 bases in between. How the authors handled the data: Nucleated cell counts were estimated from reference gene primer amplification. Data came from immunoSEQ multiplex PCR; TCRdb stores just in-frame clones and leaves some out. The V and J calls and clone size were taken over from that table, and D and trimming were inferred from the DNA. The sample lists 310,000 or so clones; approximately 90% were seen once. The sample belongs to a study of blood T cell repertoires in COVID-19. Study context: Some COVID-19 samples were acute and others convalescent; all came from the United States, Italy and Spain. The cDNA or gDNA used as material had been derived from T cells, B-cell-depleted T cells, or PBMCs.

The chain is built from TRBV12-3 or TRBV12-4 and TRBJ2-7; D is ambiguous. Specimen: peripheral blood. The sequence derives from a woman aged 45 to 65 who had recovered from COVID-19. CDR3 region: CASSPKLSYEQYF. The DNA of the CDR3 is TGTGCCAGCAGCCCAAAACTTTCCTACGAGCAGTACTTC.